This TCR beta chain was sequenced during a study of T cell clonotyping in hematopoietic cell transplantation. Only in-frame clones appear in the TCRdb table, and some are missing; sequencing was by immunoSEQ multiplex PCR. Among about 5,700 clones listed, around 80% were seen once. The CDR3 runs to 15 residues. CDR1 and CDR2 from the germline V gene are MNHNY and SVGAGI (reference sequence). V shed 0 bases and J shed 6 bases, with 14 bases lying between them. This specimen was PBMCs, taken 100 days after allogeneic stem cell transplant. V usage is TRBV6-6 and J usage is TRBJ1-1; D is uncertain. The origin of this receptor is a male patient between 45 and 59 years old who had an allogeneic stem cell transplant from an unrelated donor, so the T cells may come from the graft donor. Some clones in this sample may be carry-over from other donors' samples. CDR3 bases: TGTGCCAGCAGTTACTCGATACAGACCTCACCTGAAGCTTTCTTT. Amino acid sequence: CASSYSIQTSPEAFF.